The sequence of this TCR beta chain was determined in a study of CD8 T cells in ankylosing spondylitis (dated by TCRdb to about 2017). Regarding the complete study: The study set out to find disease-linked TCR variants by profiling T cell receptor beta repertoires in ankylosing spondylitis patients and healthy donors. Peripheral blood samples were taken, and synovial fluid was additionally collected from ankylosing spondylitis patients. The full study cohort comprised 25 ankylosing spondylitis patients and 85 to 120 healthy donors. The investigation overall reported the following: Some TCR beta motif variants had previously been reported in synovial fluid and blood of reactive arthritis patients, which suggested common disease-initiation mechanisms. Blood from ankylosing spondylitis patients appeared to be characterized by a TCR beta motif made up of seven or eight highly homologous amino acid variants. A CD8+ phenotype was shown by the disease-linked clones, which were found at relatively low frequencies in peripheral blood. According to the report, matched synovial fluid samples from ankylosing spondylitis patients were significantly enriched for the disease-linked clones.

CDR3 length: 12 amino acids, cysteine to phenylalanine. The read is trimmed to its CDR3 DNA, 36 bases read in frame from base 1. At the junction V is shortened by 1 base and J by 7 bases, with 4 bases in between. This clonotype was counted many times. The target of this receptor is not known. No base quality information exists; no much larger clone differs at one position. Data came from an Illumina HiSeq 2500. Quantitative 5'-RACE with molecular barcodes was the method used to prepare the TCR beta libraries. Under the source paper's analysis protocol: To identify disease-linked TCR variants, a new computational method was used, one built on a probabilistic model of VDJ rearrangement. In TCRdb, the public reads were trimmed at Q25 with fastp and aligned with MiXCR, with productive beta chains retained. Rows with one shared CDR3 protein collapse into an entry with the most common genes and DNA. TCRdb, not the authors, supplied the V and J calls. This sample holds more than 500,000 distinct CDR3 sequences; approximately 5% were observed only once. 3.5% of the sample comes from the top ten.

This receptor was identified in a male donor with ankylosing spondylitis. Recombination connected TRBV12-3 or TRBV12-4 to TRBJ1-4, with no D gene named confidently. Sequencing was carried out using blood, either unsorted or a sorted T cell fraction (not recorded which). CDR3 sequence: CASSLDREKLFF. The nucleotides read TGTGCCAGCAGTTTAGACCGTGAAAAACTGTTTTTT.